This T cell receptor (beta chain) came from a study of chemoradiotherapy in HPV16-positive cancers. TCRdb's copy holds only in-frame clones and misses some; the assay was immunoSEQ multiplex PCR. The data show 12,000 or so clones, with roughly 90% seen just once and 2% to 2.5% held by the top ten. V lost 2 bases and J lost 2, with 6 bases in between. CDR1 and CDR2 from the germline V gene are MNHEY and SMNVEV (reference sequence). This CDR3 has 13 residues. The sequence came from a human donor with HPV-associated anogenital cancer. J is TRBJ1-1 and V is TRBV27; D is undetermined. This specimen consisted of blood, obtained from a patient who underwent chemoradiotherapy. The CDR3 reads CASSLTVNTEAFF. CDR3 sequence (DNA): TGTGCCAGCAGTTTAACGGTAAACACTGAAGCTTTCTTT.